This T cell receptor (beta chain) was recorded in a study of human T cells and chemical hapten exposure. On the study more broadly: Enrolled patients were predominantly female and had alopecia areata, totalis or universalis. Study-level findings and limits: The donors suffered from alopecia, so their immune response may not match that of healthy people.

This clonotype was found a few times. Its antigen is undetermined. Germline V gene sequence: CDR1 DFQATT, CDR2 SNEGSKA (reference sequence). The CDR3 loop spans 14 amino acids. Trimming pared 0 bases from V and 6 bases from J, leaving 12 bases between. Original processing notes: From about 22,000 to 700,000 TCRs were found per sample, with a median of roughly 89,000. In TCRdb, the RACE reads were re-called with MiXCR into one record per CDR3 protein. The V and J calls and clone size are TCRdb's, not the authors'. The table shows approximately 110,000 distinct CDR3 sequences, with under 40% occurring only once. Time point defined: patch test 3, about 24 weeks after DPC sensitization. Documented treatment: therapeutic diphenylcyclopropenone sensitization with weekly scalp DPC. Total RNA was isolated from unfractionated whole blood.

The chain links TRBV20-1 to TRBJ2-1, with no clear D. This receptor was taken from a middle-aged man with alopecia areata. Some clones in this sample may be carry-over from other donors' samples. Sequenced material: whole blood, taken in connection with sensitization to the hapten diphenylcyclopropenone (DPC). CDR3 DNA sequence: TGCAGTGCTAGAGATTTAGGACCTGTCAATGAGCAGTTCTTC. Amino acid sequence: CSARDLGPVNEQFF.